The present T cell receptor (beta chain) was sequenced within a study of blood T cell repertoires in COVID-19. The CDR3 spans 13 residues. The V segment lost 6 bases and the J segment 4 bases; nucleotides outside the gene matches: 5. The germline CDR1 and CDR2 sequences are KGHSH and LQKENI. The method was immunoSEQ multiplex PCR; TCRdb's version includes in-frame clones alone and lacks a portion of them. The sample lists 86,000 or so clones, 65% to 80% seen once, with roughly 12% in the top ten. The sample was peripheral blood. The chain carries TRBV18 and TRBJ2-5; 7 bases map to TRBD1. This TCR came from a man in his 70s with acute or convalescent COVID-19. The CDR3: CASSQYRGETQYF. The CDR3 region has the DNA TGTGCCAGCTCTCAATACAGGGGAGAGACCCAGTACTTC.